This T cell receptor beta chain originates from a study of blood T cell repertoires in COVID-19 (dated by TCRdb to 2020 to 2022). Describing the broader study: The collaborator samples originated in the United States, Italy and Spain and spanned the acute and convalescent phases of COVID-19. The material from the prospective study consisted of cDNA or gDNA derived from T cells, B-cell-depleted T cells, or PBMCs. Deeply sampled blood TCRbeta repertoires from subjects exposed to, actively infected with, or recovered from COVID-19 were included in the dataset. The repertoires were made available in a free public database intended to serve as a resource for research on the immune response to SARS-CoV-2. Samples were obtained from the ongoing ImmuneRACE study (first 160 participants) and from some 1,300 subjects provided by 6 global collaborators. The sample metadata nearly always contained a de-identified subject ID, COVID-19 status, age in years and sex. Where HLA class I and class II types were available, the types were taken from metadata supplied by the sample provider, not from assay-based typing. General findings and caveats noted by the study authors: How much clinical and demographic metadata was included differed by source and by participant, and the metadata was provided uncurated.

A distance of 15 bases separates the germline ends of V and J, which lose 11 bases and 2 bases respectively. The CDR3 sequence holds 13 residues, the cysteine and phenylalanine included. The retained sequence is limited to the CDR3, 39 bases, with the frame set at the first base. CDR1 ENHRY and CDR2 SYGVKD were looked up in the germline V gene. To note about this clone: The antigen this receptor binds is unknown. No base-level quality is on record; no much larger clone is a single base apart.

TCRbeta CDR3 regions were amplified from genomic DNA by means of the immunoSEQ Assay, a bias-controlled multiplex PCR. Turning to the authors' computational methods: Nucleated cell counts per sample were estimated from amplification of reference gene primers within the assay. To quantify the absolute abundance of each unique TCRbeta CDR3 rearrangement, sequence reads were collapsed and filtered. Productive Simpson clonality was computed per sample as the square root of Simpson's diversity index over productive rearrangements. TCRdb re-hosts the immuneACCESS table, in-frame sequences only. Its copies lack some clones; in the studies checked, an unresolved V gene accounts for under half of them, and the cause for the rest is not known. That table supplies the V and J calls and clone size; D and trimming were determined from the DNA. The sample table contains 78,000 or so clones; only one count was recorded for about 83% of them. The top ten hold 6% to 7% of the sample.

Collaborating institutions collected whole blood in K2EDTA tubes following their own protocols. For TCRbeta analysis, collaborator samples were shipped as frozen whole blood, as isolated PBMCs, or as DNA extracted from either sample type. The sample was peripheral blood. The receptor chain draws on TRBV10-3 and TRBJ1-1; TRBD1 is a possible D gene, resting on 5 matching bases. This clonotype originated in an older woman with acute or convalescent COVID-19. The DNA sequence follows: TGTGCCGTACAAGACCAGGGTAACACTGAAGCTTTCTTT. Translated, this gives CAVQDQGNTEAFF.